This TCR beta chain originates from a study of human CD8 memory T cell subsets. Duplicate vials holding some 150,000 sorted CD8+ T cells per subset yielded the RNA. About this clonotype: Its matching antigen is unknown.

Study-level points and caveats: Minimally overlapping with each other were the repertoires of precursor exhausted and stem-like memory T cells.

Germline V gene sequence: CDR1 MGHRA, CDR2 YSYEKL. There are 14 residues in the CDR3. Libraries for TCR beta were constructed using UMI-labeled 5' RACE. TCRdb reprocessed the 5' RACE reads and stores each CDR3 protein as one record, lacking DNA. The record lists about 12,000 distinct CDR3 sequences, of which the ten most abundant hold approximately 15%. The sample consisted of CD8+ T cells from PBMCs. The chain recombines TRBV4-1 with TRBJ1-2; TCRdb outputs TRBD1, but without DNA this stays unchecked. The sequence was obtained from a human donor in good health. This chain's CDR3 is CASSQVRGVEGYTF.